The present entry profiles one T cell receptor (beta chain) with its context. The sample is drawn from a study of blood T cell repertoires in COVID-19. Unmatched junction bases numbered 5, after V lost 5 bases and J lost 2 bases. Germline loops: CDR1 SSHAT, CDR2 FNYEAQ (reference sequence). CDR3 length: 15 residues. Generated by immunoSEQ multiplex PCR, the TCRdb table keeps only in-frame clones and is missing some. The profile shows some 120,000 clones, roughly 86% of them singletons. The chain employs TRBV7-7 and TRBJ2-1; 8 nucleotides line up with TRBD2. This clonotype was obtained from a human donor in a cohort sampled during active COVID-19. The sample was peripheral blood. In DNA, the CDR3 is TGTGCCAGCAGCCCCGGGACTAGTACCTACAATGAGCAGTTCTTC. It encodes CASSPGTSTYNEQFF.